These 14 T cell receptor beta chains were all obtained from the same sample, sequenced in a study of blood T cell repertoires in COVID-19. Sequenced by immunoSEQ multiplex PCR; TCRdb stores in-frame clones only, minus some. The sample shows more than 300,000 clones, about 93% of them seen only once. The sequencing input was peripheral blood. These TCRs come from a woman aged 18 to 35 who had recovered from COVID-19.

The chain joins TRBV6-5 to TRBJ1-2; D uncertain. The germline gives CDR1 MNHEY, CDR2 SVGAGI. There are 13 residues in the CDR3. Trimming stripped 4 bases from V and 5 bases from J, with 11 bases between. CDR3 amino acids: CASSSRGVYGYTF. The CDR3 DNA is TGTGCCAGCAGTTCGAGAGGAGTTTATGGCTACACCTTC.

The DNA of the CDR3 is TGTGCCAGCTCACCACCGGGAGTACCACTCGGAAACACCATATATTTT. It specifies CASSPPGVPLGNTIYF. V and J are TRBV18 and TRBJ1-3; D remains ambiguous. V gave up 0 bases and J gave up 4 bases, with 13 bases separating them. The CDR3 sequence is 16 residues long. Germline CDR1 KGHSH, CDR2 LQKENI.

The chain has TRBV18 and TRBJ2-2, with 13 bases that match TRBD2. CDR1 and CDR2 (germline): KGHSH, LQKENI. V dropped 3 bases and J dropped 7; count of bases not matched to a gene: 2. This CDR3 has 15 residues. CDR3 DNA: TGTGCCAGCTCACCGGGACTAGCGGGAAGCGGGGAGCTGTTTTTT. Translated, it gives CASSPGLAGSGELFF.

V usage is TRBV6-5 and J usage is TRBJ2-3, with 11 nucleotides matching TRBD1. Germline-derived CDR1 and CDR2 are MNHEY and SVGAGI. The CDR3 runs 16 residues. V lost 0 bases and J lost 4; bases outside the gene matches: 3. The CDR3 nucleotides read TGTGCCAGCAGTTACTCGATGGGACAGGGGGCAGATACGCAGTATTTT. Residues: CASSYSMGQGADTQYF.

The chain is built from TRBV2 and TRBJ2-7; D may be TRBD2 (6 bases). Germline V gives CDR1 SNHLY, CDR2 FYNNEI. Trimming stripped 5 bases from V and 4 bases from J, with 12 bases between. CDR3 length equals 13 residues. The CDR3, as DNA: TGTGCCAGCAGTCAGGACGGGGGTTACGAGCAGTACGTC. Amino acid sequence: CASSQDGGYEQYV.

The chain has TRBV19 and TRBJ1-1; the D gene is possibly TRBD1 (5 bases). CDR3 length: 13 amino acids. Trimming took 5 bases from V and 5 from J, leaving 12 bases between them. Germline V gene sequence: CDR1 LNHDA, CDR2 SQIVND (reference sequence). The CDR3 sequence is CASSPAGGTEAFF. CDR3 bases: TGTGCCAGTAGTCCAGCCGGGGGGACTGAAGCTTTCTTT.

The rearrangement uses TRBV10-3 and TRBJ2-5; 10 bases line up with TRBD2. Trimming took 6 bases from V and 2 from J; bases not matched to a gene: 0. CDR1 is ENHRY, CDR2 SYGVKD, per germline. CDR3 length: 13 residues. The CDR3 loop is CAIRTSGQETQYF. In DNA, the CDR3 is TGTGCCATCAGGACTAGCGGGCAAGAGACCCAGTACTTC.

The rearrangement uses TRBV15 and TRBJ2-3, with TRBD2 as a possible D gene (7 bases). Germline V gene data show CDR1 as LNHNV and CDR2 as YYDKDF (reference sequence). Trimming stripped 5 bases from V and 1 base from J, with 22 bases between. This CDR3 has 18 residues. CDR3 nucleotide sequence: TGTGCCACCAGCCCTTACCGTTGGGGGCTAGCGGGCACAGATACGCAGTATTTT. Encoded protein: CATSPYRWGLAGTDTQYF.

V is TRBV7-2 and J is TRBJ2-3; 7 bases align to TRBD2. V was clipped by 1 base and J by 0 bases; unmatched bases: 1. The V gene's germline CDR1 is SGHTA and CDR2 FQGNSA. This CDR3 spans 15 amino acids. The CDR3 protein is CASSLDGGSTDTQYF. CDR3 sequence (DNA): TGTGCCAGCAGCTTAGACGGGGGGAGCACAGATACGCAGTATTTT.

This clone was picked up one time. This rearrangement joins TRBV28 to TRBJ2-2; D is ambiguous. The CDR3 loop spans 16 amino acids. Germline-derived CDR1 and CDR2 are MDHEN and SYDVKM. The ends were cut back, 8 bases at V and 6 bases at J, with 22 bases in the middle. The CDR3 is CASRSLLFREAGELFF. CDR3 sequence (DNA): TGTGCCAGCCGCAGTTTATTATTTCGTGAGGCCGGGGAGCTGTTTTTT.

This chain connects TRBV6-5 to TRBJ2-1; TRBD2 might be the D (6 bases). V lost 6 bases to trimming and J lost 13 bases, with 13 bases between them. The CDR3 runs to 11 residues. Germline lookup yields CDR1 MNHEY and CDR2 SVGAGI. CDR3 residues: CASSPGGAQFF. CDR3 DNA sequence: TGTGCCAGCAGCCCCGGGGGAGCCCAGTTCTTC.

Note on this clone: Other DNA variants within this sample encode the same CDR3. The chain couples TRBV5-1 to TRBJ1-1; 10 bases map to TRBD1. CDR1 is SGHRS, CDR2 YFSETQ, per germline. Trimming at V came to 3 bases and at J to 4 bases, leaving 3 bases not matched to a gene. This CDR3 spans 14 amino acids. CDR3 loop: CASSSGTGVTEAFF. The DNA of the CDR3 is TGCGCCAGCAGCTCGGGGACAGGGGTCACTGAAGCTTTCTTT.

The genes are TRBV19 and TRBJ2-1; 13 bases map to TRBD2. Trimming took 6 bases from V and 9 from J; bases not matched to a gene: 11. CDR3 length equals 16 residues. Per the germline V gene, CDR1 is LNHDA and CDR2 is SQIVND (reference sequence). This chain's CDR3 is CASSILAGGPITEQFF. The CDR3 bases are TGTGCCAGTAGCATACTAGCGGGAGGGCCGATTACTGAGCAGTTCTTC. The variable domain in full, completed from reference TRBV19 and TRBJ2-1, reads DGGITQSPKYLFRKEGQNVTLSCEQNLNHDAMYWYRQDPGQGLRLIYYSQIVNDFQKGDIAEGYSVSREKKESFPLTVTSAQKNPTAFYLCASSILAGGPITEQFFGPGTRLTVL.

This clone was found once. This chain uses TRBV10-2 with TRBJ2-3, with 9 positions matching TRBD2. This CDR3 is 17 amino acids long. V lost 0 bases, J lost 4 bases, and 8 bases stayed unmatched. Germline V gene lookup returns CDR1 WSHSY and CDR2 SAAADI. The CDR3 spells CASSESISSGISDTQYF. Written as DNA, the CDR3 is TGCGCCAGCAGTGAGTCGATCTCTAGCGGGATTTCAGATACGCAGTATTTT.